This T cell receptor (beta chain) appears in the sequencing data of a study of shared clonotypes between healthy human individuals (dated by TCRdb to between 2020 and 2021). Context from the whole study: A few men and two women, aged 18 to 49 years, made up the cohort. For each donor, CD4 naive and CD4 memory were each given three plates, CD8 naive was given two plates, and CD8 memory was given one plate. To estimate repertoire size and how much clonotypes are shared between individuals, the study performed deep sequencing of blood TCR repertoires from a few healthy adults. Each donor's leukapheresis produced roughly between roughly 0.85 and 9.5 billion PBMCs. To increase sequencing depth and limit assay-specific biases, different laboratories used diverse techniques to prepare libraries and sequence TCR repertoires.

The CDR3 contains 15 residues, cysteine and phenylalanine counted. Only the CDR3 DNA is retained, 45 bases long and in frame from the first base. According to the germline V gene, CDR1 reads LGHNA and CDR2 reads YNFKEQ. Trimming costs V 4 bases and J 1 base, and their ends lie 12 bases apart. To note about this clone: Its recognized antigen is unknown. No base-level quality is on record; no much larger clone is a single base apart.

Donors were healthy HIV-negative adults with no recently reported acute infections or vaccinations. Every donor was a Caucasian adult residing in Nashville, Tennessee, USA. CD4+ T cells were enriched by magnetic negative selection, after which naive cells were positively selected on CD45RA and the negative fraction was taken as the memory subset. Blood was collected by leukapheresis, and PBMCs were isolated by Ficoll-Histopaque density gradient centrifugation and then cryopreserved in liquid nitrogen vapor phase. Analytical flow cytometry was used to check the purity and quantity of each magnetically sorted T cell population. Genomic DNA was isolated from every sorted fraction and measured by UV absorbance on a Nanodrop 2000c. Using the deep immunoSEQ assay, multiplex PCR amplified TCR CDR3 regions from genomic DNA. Extracted genomic DNA from each cell subset was spread evenly across all wells of several immunoSEQ 96-well plates, with each plate serving as a replicate. For sorted subsets, each replicate PCR was loaded with roughly 190 ng genomic DNA, equivalent to some 27,000 T cell genomes. Purified libraries were quantified with a Qubit 3.0 fluorometer, sized on a Bioanalyzer 2100, and re-quantified with the KAPA Library Quantification kit. A separate single-read 150-cycle Illumina NextSeq 550 flow cell was used to sequence each immunoSEQ 96-well plate. From the authors' description of their analysis: Because the immunoSEQ output held only junctional sequences and lacked quality scores, the filtering could not match the filtering applied to full-length reads. To assign V/J genes and CDR3, sequences were annotated against IMGT germline references using PyIR, a Python wrapper for IgBLAST v1.9. Reads were filtered out if the reads had weak V/J assignments (E-value above 1e-6), no CDR3, stop codons, out-of-frame junctions, or ambiguous translated residues. V3J clonotypes were defined as sequences sharing the same inferred V gene, J gene, and CDR3 amino acid sequence. The percentage overlap between two repertoires was calculated by dividing the number of shared unique clonotypes by the size of the smaller repertoire. RTK rarefaction, the Chao1 estimator, and Recon v2.1 estimates of unobserved clonotypes were used to assess repertoire richness. For all TCRbeta clonotypes obtained by the gDNA method from a handful of donors, generation probabilities were computed with OLGA. TCRdb re-hosts the immuneACCESS table, in-frame sequences only. Its copies lack some clones; in the studies checked, an unresolved V gene accounts for under half of them, and the cause for the rest is not known. The V and J calls and the clone size are those of that table, but D and trimming were determined from the DNA. The sample records approximately 2.5 million clones, 90% to 95% of which are singletons. Clones ranked in the top ten supply under 0.15% of the sample.

Study-level results and caveats: Across a few donors, about 5.2% of naive CD4, 3% to 4% of naive CD8, 2.3% of memory CD4, and over 0.35% of memory CD8 clonotypes were shared. Sampling was limited to blood, and TCR repertoires in tissue likely differ from TCR repertoires in blood. Naive subsets generally had larger estimated clonotype richness than memory subsets. Pairwise subsampling indicated that sequencing depth was expected to affect the degree of clonotype sharing among donors. Because the study included only a small number of donors, the genetic and exposure-history diversity represented was limited. Higher generation probabilities were observed for clonotypes shared by all four sorted-subset donors than for non-shared clonotypes. Rarefaction of sorted-subset datasets indicated incomplete sequencing despite the large sequencing depth.

The TCR originated in a man younger than 30 in good health. Sequenced material: naive CD4+ T cells sorted from blood. This sample's cell subset or site label indicates: CD45RA+ positively selected. Rearrangement joined TRBV4-2 to TRBJ2-3; the D segment cannot be called with confidence. The CDR3 here reads CASSPRVEGTDTQYF. The DNA sequence follows: TGTGCCAGCAGCCCAAGGGTCGAAGGCACAGATACGCAGTATTTT.